The entry below describes one T cell receptor beta chain. This specimen comes from a study of blood T cell repertoires in COVID-19. The overall study: COVID-19 samples, acute and convalescent, were from the United States, Italy and Spain.

TCRdb keeps only in-frame clones here, not all; method: immunoSEQ multiplex PCR. The sample lists about 140,000 clones, around three quarters occurring once. The CDR3 is 14 amino acids. Trimming left V 1 base short and J 3 bases short, with 6 bases between. The germline V gene has CDR1 KGHSH and CDR2 LQKENI. V and J are TRBV18 and TRBJ2-2, with D hard to call. Sequenced sample: peripheral blood. The sequence was collected from a man aged 45 to 65 with acute or convalescent COVID-19. The CDR3 coding sequence is TGTGCCAGCTCACCACATGCGGACACCGGGGAGCTGTTTTTT. Its protein product is CASSPHADTGELFF.